The 9 T cell receptor beta chains presented below share a single source sample, sequenced in a study of blood T cell repertoires in COVID-19. Produced via immunoSEQ multiplex PCR; TCRdb's table is partial and in-frame only. The data show 190,000 or so clones, with approximately 90% seen just once and about 1.3% held by the top ten. Input material: PBMCs or T cells enriched from blood (not recorded which). The receptors come from a man aged 25-45 years who had recovered from COVID-19.

The chain's CDR3 is CASSYSWVGGYNEQFF. In nucleotides, the CDR3 is TGTGCCAGCAGTTACTCGTGGGTGGGGGGATACAATGAGCAGTTCTTC. The chain recombines TRBV6-5 with TRBJ2-1; TRBD2 is a possible D gene (6 bases). Germline lookup yields CDR1 MNHEY and CDR2 SVGAGI. V dropped 0 bases and J dropped 4 bases, with 13 bases sitting between them. The CDR3 is 16 residues long.

The chain links TRBV6-5 to TRBJ2-7, with TRBD1 matching over 9 bases. Germline assignment: CDR1 MNHEY and CDR2 SVGAGI. This CDR3 is built from 13 residues. With 7 bases clipped from V and 1 base from J, the junction kept 2 bases outside the gene matches. The CDR3 loop is CASKQGASYEQYF. The CDR3 DNA is TGTGCCAGCAAACAGGGGGCTTCCTACGAGCAGTACTTC.

The DNA for the CDR3 is TGTGCCAGCAGCTTGGGGACAGGGCGGAATTCACCCCTCCACTTT. As protein: CASSLGTGRNSPLHF. The rearrangement links TRBV11-2 to TRBJ1-6; 9 bases are shared with TRBD1. After removal of 3 bases from V and 7 bases from J, the junction contained 4 bases not matched to a gene. Germline V gene lookup returns CDR1 SGHAT and CDR2 FQNNGV. There are 15 residues in the CDR3.

This clone was counted a single time. The chain has TRBV27 and TRBJ2-3, with 9 nucleotides matching TRBD2. The CDR3 has 14 amino acids. V lost 5 bases to trimming and J lost 2 bases; unmatched junction nucleotides: 2. Germline CDR1 reads MNHEY; CDR2 reads SMNVEV (reference sequence). Here the CDR3 reads CASSAGGITDTQYF. For the CDR3, the DNA is TGTGCCAGCAGTGCGGGGGGGATCACAGATACGCAGTATTTT.

This chain joins TRBV12-3 or TRBV12-4 and TRBJ2-2, with D unclear. The V end lost 5 bases, the J end lost 7 bases, and 11 bases lay between the germline ends. This CDR3 comprises 13 residues. As DNA, the CDR3 is TGTGCCAGCAGTCGATACAGTTACGGGGAGCTGTTTTTT. Encoded protein: CASSRYSYGELFF.

V and J are TRBV11-2 and TRBJ1-4; possibly TRBD1 for D (5 bases). The CDR3 consists of 15 residues. Germline CDR1 is SGHAT and CDR2 is FQNNGV. The V gene lost 4 bases and the J gene lost 3 bases, with 12 bases spanning the gap. The CDR3 bases are TGTGCCAGCAGCTCAACCAGGGTCCCTAATGAAAAACTGTTTTTT. Protein product: CASSSTRVPNEKLFF.

V is TRBV14 and J is TRBJ2-5; D is ambiguous. CDR3 size: 12 residues. V was trimmed by 1 base and J by 3 bases, leaving 3 bases between them. CDR1 and CDR2 (germline): SGHDN, FVKESK. The CDR3 region is CASSQAEETQYF. CDR3 in DNA: TGTGCCAGCAGCCAAGCCGAAGAGACCCAGTACTTC.

This sequence joins TRBV5-8 and TRBJ2-1, with a weak D call TRBD2 (6 bases). Per germline, CDR1 SGHTS and CDR2 YDEGEE. Trimming removed 6 bases at V and 3 bases at J, with 16 bases between. The CDR3 is made up of 15 amino acids. The CDR3 coding sequence is TGTGCCAGCAACTTCCCGGGAGTAAACTACAATGAGCAGTTCTTC. Its translation: CASNFPGVNYNEQFF.

This chain uses TRBV16 with TRBJ2-6; 7 nucleotides match TRBD2. The CDR3 covers 19 residues. Trimming took 0 bases from V and 3 from J; bases not matched to a gene: 11. Germline V gene sequence: CDR1 KGHSY, CDR2 FQNENV. The CDR3 here is CASSQSGRVGAIGANVLTF. The CDR3 region has the DNA TGTGCCAGCAGCCAATCGGGGAGGGTAGGCGCGATTGGGGCCAACGTCCTGACTTTC.